Detailed here is one T cell receptor beta chain. Sequencing used immunoSEQ multiplex PCR; TCRdb keeps in-frame clones, though not all of them. The sample yields 9,000 or so clones, 60% to 80% seen once. The record originates from a study of T cell clonotyping in hematopoietic cell transplantation. This CDR3 comprises 14 residues. The germline gives CDR1 ENHRY, CDR2 SYGVKD. V was clipped by 6 bases and J by 0 bases; unmatched bases: 4. The TCR originated in a female patient between 50 and 59 years old who had an allogeneic stem cell transplant from a related donor, so the T cells may come from the graft donor. Some clones in this sample may be carry-over from other donors' samples. This sequence joins TRBV10-3 and TRBJ1-1; 7 nucleotides align to TRBD1. The sample consisted of peripheral blood mononuclear cells, taken 180 days after allogeneic stem cell transplant. The CDR3 nucleotides are TGTGCCATCAGAGCCGGGACAGTGAACACTGAAGCTTTCTTT. Encoded protein: CAIRAGTVNTEAFF.